This entry features one TCR beta chain sequence. Its specificity is unknown. Time point denoted: patch test 3, about 24 weeks after DPC sensitization. Indicated treatment: therapeutic diphenylcyclopropenone sensitization with weekly scalp DPC. Someone pulled total RNA out of unfractionated whole blood. This sample stems from a study of human T cells and chemical hapten exposure. Study overall: It was small differences in pooled library volume that mainly caused per-sample TCR yields to vary. Study findings and constraints: Expanded TCRs clustered into significantly more large CDR3 similarity groups than controls, the analysis revealed.

The CDR3 runs to 14 residues. Germline lookup yields CDR1 MNHEY and CDR2 SVGAGI. Trimming stripped 6 bases from V and 3 bases from J, with 15 bases between. The authors' processing: Individual samples carried between about 23,224 and 750,000 TCRs, with some 100,000 as the median. In TCRdb, the RACE reads were re-called with MiXCR into one record per CDR3 protein. The V and J calls were not made by the authors but by TCRdb's processing. Of 55,000 to 75,000 distinct CDR3 sequences detected, approximately 13% appear once; the ten largest clones hold 2.4%. This chain uses TRBV6-5 with TRBJ2-7, with D perhaps TRBD1 (5 bases). This material consisted of whole blood, taken in connection with sensitization to the hapten diphenylcyclopropenone (DPC). The TCR originated in a man aged 25 to 40 with alopecia areata. Some clones in this sample may be carry-over from other donors' samples. The CDR3 nucleotides read TGTGCCAGCAGAGCCGACAGATGGTACTACGAGCAGTACTTC. Protein: CASRADRWYYEQYF.